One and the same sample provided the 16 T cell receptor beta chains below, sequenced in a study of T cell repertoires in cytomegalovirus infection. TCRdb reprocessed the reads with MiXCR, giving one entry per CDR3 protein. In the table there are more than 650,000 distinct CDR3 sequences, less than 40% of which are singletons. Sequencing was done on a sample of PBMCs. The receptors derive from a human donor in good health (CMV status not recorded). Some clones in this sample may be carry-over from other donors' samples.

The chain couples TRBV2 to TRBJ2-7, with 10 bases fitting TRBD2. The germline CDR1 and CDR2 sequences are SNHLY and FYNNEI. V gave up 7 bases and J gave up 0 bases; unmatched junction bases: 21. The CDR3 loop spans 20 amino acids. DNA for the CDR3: TGTGCCAGCATACAGGGACGCCGGGCTAGCGGGAGTCTCATCTCCTACGAGCAGTACTTC. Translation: CASIQGRRASGSLISYEQYF.

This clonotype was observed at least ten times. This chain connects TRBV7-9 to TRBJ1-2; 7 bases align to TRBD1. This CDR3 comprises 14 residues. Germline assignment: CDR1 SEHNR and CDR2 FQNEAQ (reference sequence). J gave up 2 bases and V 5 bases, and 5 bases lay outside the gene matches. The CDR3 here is CASSISGQNYGYTF. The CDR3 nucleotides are TGTGCCAGCAGCATTTCGGGACAGAACTATGGCTACACCTTC. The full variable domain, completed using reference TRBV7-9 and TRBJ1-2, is DTGVSQNPRHKITKRGQNVTFRCDPISEHNRLYWYRQTLGQGPEFLTYFQNEAQLEKSRLLSDRFSAERPKGSFSTLEIQRTEQGDSAMYLCASSISGQNYGYTFGSGTRLTVV.

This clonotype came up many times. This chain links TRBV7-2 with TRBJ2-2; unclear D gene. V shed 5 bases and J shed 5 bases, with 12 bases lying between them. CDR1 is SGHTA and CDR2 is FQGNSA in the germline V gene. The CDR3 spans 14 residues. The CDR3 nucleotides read TGTGCCAGCAGCAAAGAGGCGATTACCGGGGAGCTGTTTTTT. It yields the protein CASSKEAITGELFF.

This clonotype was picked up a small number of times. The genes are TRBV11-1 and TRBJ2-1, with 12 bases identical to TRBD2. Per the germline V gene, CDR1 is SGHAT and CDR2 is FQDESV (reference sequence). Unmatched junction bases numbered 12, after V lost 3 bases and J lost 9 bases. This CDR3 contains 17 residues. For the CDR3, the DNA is TGTGCCAGCAGCTTCGCCGGACTAGCGGGGAAAGTAAGTGAGCAGTTCTTC. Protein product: CASSFAGLAGKVSEQFF.

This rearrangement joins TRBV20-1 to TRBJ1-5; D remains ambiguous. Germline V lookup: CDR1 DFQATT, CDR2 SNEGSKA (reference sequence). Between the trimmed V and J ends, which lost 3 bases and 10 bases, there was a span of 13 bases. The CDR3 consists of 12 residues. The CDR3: CSARLPDGPQHF. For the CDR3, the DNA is TGCAGTGCTAGGCTTCCCGACGGTCCCCAGCATTTT.

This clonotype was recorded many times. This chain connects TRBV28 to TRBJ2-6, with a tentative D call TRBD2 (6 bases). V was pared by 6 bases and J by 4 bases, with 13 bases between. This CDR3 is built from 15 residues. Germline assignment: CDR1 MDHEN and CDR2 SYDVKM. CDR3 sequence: CASSSRGTGANVLTF. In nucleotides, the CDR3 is TGTGCCAGCAGCTCCCGGGGGACCGGGGCCAACGTCCTGACTTTC. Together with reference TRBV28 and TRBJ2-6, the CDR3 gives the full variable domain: DVKVTQSSRYLVKRTGEKVFLECVQDMDHENMFWYRQDPGLGLRLIYFSYDVKMKEKGDIPEGYSVSREKKERFSLILESASTNQTSMYLCASSSRGTGANVLTFGAGSRLTVL.

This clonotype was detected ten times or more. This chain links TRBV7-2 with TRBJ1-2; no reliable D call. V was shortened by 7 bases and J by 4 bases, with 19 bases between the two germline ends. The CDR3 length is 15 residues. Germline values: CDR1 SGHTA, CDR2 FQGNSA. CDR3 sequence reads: CASTPGEGPGYGYTF. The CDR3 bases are TGTGCCAGCACCCCCGGGGAAGGGCCAGGCTATGGCTACACCTTC.

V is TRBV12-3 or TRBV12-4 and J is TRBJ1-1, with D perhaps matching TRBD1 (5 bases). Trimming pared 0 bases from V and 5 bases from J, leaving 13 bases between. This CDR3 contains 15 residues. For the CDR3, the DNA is TGTGCCAGCAGTTTAGCGCATGGGGGGTTTACTGAAGCTTTCTTT. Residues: CASSLAHGGFTEAFF.

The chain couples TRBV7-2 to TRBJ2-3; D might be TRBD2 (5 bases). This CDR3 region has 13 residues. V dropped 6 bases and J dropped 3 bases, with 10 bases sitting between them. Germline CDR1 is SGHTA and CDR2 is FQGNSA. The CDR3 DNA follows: TGTGCCAGCAGTCCAGACTATACAGATACGCAGTATTTT. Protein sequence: CASSPDYTDTQYF.

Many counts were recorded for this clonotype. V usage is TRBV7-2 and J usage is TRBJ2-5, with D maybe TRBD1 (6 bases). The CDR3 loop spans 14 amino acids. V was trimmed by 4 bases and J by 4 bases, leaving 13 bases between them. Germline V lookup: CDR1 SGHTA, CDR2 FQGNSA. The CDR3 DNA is TGTGCCAGCAGCTCAGGACAGAAATCAGAGACCCAGTACTTC. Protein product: CASSSGQKSETQYF.

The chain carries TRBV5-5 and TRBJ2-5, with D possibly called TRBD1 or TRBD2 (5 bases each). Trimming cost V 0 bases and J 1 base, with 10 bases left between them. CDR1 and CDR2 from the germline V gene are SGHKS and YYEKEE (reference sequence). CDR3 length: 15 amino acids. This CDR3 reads CASSLDPGTQETQYF. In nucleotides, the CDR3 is TGTGCCAGCAGCTTGGATCCAGGGACCCAAGAGACCCAGTACTTC.

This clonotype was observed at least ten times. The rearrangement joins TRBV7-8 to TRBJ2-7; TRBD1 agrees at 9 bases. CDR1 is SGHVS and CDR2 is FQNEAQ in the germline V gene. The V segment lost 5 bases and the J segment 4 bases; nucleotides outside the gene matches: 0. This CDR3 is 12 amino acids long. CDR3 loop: CASSGQGYEQYF. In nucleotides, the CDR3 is TGTGCCAGCAGCGGACAGGGGTACGAGCAGTACTTC. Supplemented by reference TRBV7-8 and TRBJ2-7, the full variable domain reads GAGVSQSPRYKVAKRGQDVALRCDPISGHVSLFWYQQALGQGPEFLTYFQNEAQLDKSGLPSDRFFAERPEGSVSTLKIQRTQQEDSAVYLCASSGQGYEQYFGPGTRLTVT.

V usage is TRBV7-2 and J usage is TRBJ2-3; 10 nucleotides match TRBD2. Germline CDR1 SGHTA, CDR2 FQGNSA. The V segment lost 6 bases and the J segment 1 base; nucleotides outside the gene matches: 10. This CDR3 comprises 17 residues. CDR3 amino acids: CASRAAGGPFGTDTQYF. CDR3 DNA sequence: TGTGCCAGCAGAGCAGCGGGAGGGCCCTTTGGCACAGATACGCAGTATTTT.

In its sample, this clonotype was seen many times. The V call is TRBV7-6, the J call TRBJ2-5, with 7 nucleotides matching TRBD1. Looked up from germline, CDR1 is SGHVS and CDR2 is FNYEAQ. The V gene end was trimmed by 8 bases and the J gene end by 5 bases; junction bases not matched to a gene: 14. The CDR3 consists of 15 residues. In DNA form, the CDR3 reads TGTGCCAGCGCCGCCTCCGGGACAGCTCCCGAGACCCAGTACTTC. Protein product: CASAASGTAPETQYF. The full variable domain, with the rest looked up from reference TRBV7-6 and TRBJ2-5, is GAGVSQSPRYKVTKRGQDVALRCDPISGHVSLYWYRQALGQGPEFLTYFNYEAQQDKSGLPNDRFSAERPEGSISTLTIQRTEQRDSAMYRCASAASGTAPETQYFGPGTRLLVL.

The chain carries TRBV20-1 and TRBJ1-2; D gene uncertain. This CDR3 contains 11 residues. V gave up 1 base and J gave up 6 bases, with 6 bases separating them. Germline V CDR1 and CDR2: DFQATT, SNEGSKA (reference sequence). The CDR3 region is CSARGGDGYTF. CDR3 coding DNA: TGCAGTGCTAGAGGCGGGGATGGCTACACCTTC.

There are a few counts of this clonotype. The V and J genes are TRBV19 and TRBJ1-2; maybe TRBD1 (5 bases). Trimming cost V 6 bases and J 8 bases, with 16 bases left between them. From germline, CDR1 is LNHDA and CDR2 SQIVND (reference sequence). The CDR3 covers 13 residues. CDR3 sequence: CASSRDERGGYTF. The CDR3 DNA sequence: TGTGCCAGTAGCCGGGACGAACGAGGAGGCTACACCTTC.